These 2 T cell receptor beta chains originate from one sample sequenced in a study of beta chain features in type 1 diabetes (dated by TCRdb to the late 2010s). Preparation of the library involved the immunoSEQ multiplex PCR assay. The High Capacity cDNA Reverse Transcription Kit was used to reverse transcribe all of the isolated RNA, meaning that expressed TCRB transcripts were what got sequenced. Sourced from immuneACCESS, this table was stored by TCRdb with only in-frame sequences that have V and J called. A share of the clones is absent; for the studies checked, an unresolved V gene accounts for under half, and the remainder has no known explanation. The sample records fewer than 550,000 clones, over 10% of which are singletons. 0.04% to 0.05% of the sample comes from the top ten. Source material: naive CD4+ T cells from blood. What the cell subset or site label conveys for this sample: true naive CD4+ T cells. Receptors were obtained from a woman between 18 and 29 years old in good health.

On this clone itself: Other DNA sequences in the sample encode the same CDR3. The chain joins TRBV7-9 to TRBJ1-1; TRBD1 might be the D (5 bases). The CDR3 spans 12 residues. Germline-derived CDR1 and CDR2 are SEHNR and FQNEAQ (reference sequence). V was pared by 2 bases and J by 6 bases, with 7 bases between. The DNA for the CDR3 is TGTGCCAGCAGCTTACAGGGTCCTGAAGCTTTCTTT. It encodes CASSLQGPEAFF.

This clone was seen more than once but under ten times. Other DNA sequences of this sample code for an identical CDR3. The chain couples TRBV5-1 to TRBJ2-1; D is ambiguous. The germline V and J ends were trimmed by 0 bases and 4 bases, with 8 bases remaining between them. Per germline, CDR1 SGHRS and CDR2 YFSETQ. This CDR3 has 14 amino acids. Here the CDR3 reads CASSLGTEYNEQFF. In nucleotides, the CDR3 is TGCGCCAGCAGCTTGGGGACGGAATACAATGAGCAGTTCTTC.